This T cell receptor beta chain came from a study of T cells expressing NK-cell markers. For the study at large: Out of eight donors sequenced, seven tested HCMV-seropositive and the remaining one seronegative. Whole-study results and caveats: Roughly six donors had dominant NKG2C+ clonotypes that comprised roughly 1.0-7.5% of their CD8+ T cells. Expanded NKG2C+ T cell clones had unclear HCMV specificity. For four donors, these clonotypes were likewise the leading ones in the CD3+CD56-NKG2C+ fraction.

TCRdb re-called the 5' RACE reads and shows each CDR3 protein once, DNA omitted. The sample table includes about 260,000 distinct CDR3 sequences. The germline gives CDR1 MNHEY, CDR2 SMNVEV (reference sequence). The CDR3 runs to 16 residues. About this clonotype itself: What it binds is unknown.

V gene TRBV27 combines with J gene TRBJ2-6. The TCR sequence derives from a woman aged 18 to 75 in good health. Material: blood T cells: a sorted CD56 or NKG2C T cell subset, CD4+ or CD8+ T cells, or bulk PBMC T cells (not recorded which). The CDR3 loop is CASSHYTGSGANVLTF.